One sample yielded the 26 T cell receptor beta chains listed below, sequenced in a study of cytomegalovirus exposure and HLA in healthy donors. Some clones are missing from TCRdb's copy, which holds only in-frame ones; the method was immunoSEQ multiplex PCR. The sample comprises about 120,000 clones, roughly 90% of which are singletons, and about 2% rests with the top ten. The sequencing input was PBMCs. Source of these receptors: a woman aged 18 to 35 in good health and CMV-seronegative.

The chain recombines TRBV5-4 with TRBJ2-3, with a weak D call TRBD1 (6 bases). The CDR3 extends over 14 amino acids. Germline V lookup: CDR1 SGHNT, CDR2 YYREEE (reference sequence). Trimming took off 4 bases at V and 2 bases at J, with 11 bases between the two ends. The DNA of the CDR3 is TGTGCCAGCAGCCGCGACAGGATCACAGATACGCAGTATTTT. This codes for CASSRDRITDTQYF. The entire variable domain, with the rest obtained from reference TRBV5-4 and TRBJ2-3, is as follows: ETGVTQSPTHLIKTRGQQVTLRCSSQSGHNTVSWYQQALGQGPQFIFQYYREEENGRGNFPPRFSGLQFPNYSSELNVNALELDDSALYLCASSRDRITDTQYFGPGTRLTVL.

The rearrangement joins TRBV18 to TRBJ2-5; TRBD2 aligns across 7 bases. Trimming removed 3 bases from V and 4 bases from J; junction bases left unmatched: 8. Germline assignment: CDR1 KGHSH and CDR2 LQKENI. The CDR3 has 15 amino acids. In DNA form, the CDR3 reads TGTGCCAGCTCACCTACGACTAGCCCGGGAGAGACCCAGTACTTC. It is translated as CASSPTTSPGETQYF. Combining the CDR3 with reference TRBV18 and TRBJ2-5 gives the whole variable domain NAGVMQNPRHLVRRRGQEARLRCSPMKGHSHVYWYRQLPEEGLKFMVYLQKENIIDESGMPKERFSAEFPKEGPSILRIQQVVRGDSAAYFCASSPTTSPGETQYFGPGTRLLVL.

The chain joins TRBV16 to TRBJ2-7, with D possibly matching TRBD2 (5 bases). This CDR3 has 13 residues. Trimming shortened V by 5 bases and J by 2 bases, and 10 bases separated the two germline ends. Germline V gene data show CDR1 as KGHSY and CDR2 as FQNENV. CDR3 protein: CASSRGYAYEQYF. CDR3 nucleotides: TGTGCCAGCAGCAGAGGGTACGCCTACGAGCAGTACTTC.

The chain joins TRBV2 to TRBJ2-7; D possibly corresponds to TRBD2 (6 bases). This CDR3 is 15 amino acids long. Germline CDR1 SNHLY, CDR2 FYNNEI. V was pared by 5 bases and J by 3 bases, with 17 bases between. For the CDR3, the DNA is TGTGCCAGCAGTAGCGACCTAGCGTGGAGCTACGAGCAGTACTTC. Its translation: CASSSDLAWSYEQYF.

Written as DNA, the CDR3 is TGCGCCAGCAGCTTGGGTGGTGGGCCAGCCCAAGAGACCCAGTACTTC. This gives the protein CASSLGGGPAQETQYF. The chain links TRBV5-1 to TRBJ2-5; D gene ambiguous. This CDR3 has 16 amino acids. Looked up from germline, CDR1 is SGHRS and CDR2 is YFSETQ. The V end lost 0 bases, the J end lost 1 base, and 13 bases lay between the germline ends.

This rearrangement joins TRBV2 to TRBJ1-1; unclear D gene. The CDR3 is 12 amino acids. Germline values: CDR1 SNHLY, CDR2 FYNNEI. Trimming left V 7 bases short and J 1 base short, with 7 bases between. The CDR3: CASNKRNTEAFF. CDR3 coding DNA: TGTGCCAGCAATAAGCGGAACACTGAAGCTTTCTTT.

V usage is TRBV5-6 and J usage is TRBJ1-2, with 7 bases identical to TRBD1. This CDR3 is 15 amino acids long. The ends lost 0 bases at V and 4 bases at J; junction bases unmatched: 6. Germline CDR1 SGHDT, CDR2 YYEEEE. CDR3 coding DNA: TGTGCCAGCAGCTTGGTGGGGGGACAGCTCTATGGCTACACCTTC. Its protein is CASSLVGGQLYGYTF.

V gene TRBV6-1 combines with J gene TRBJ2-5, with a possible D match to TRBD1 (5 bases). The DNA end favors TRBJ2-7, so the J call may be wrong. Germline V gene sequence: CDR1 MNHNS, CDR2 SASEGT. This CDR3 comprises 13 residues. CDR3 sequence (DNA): TGTGCCAGCACCACAGGACCCCCCTACGAGCAGTACTTC. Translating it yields CASTTGPPYEQYF.

CDR3 residues: CASSLTGASYEQYF. CDR3 DNA sequence: TGTGCCAGCAGTTTGACAGGGGCATCCTACGAGCAGTACTTC. This chain joins TRBV5-4 and TRBJ2-7; 8 positions match TRBD1. CDR3 size: 14 residues. Trimming cost V 5 bases and J 1 base; bases outside gene matches: 5. CDR1 is SGHNT, CDR2 YYREEE, per germline (reference sequence).

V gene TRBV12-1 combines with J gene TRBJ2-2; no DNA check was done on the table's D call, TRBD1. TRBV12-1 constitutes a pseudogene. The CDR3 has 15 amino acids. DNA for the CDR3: TGTGCCAGCAGCTTTTCCGGGCCCCTGGGGCGGGAGCTGTTTTTT. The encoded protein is CASSFSGPLGRELFF.

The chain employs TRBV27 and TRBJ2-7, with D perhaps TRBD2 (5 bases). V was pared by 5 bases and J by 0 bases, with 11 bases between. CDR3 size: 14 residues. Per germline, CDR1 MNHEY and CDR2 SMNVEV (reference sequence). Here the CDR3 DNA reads TGTGCCAGCAGTCCCCGAGGGAACTCCTACGAGCAGTACTTC. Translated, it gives CASSPRGNSYEQYF.

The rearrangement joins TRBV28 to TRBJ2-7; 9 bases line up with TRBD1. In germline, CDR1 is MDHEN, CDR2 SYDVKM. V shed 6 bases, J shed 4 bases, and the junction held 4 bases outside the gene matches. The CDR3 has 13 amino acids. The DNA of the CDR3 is TGTGCCAGCAGGGAAGGACAGGGGTACGAGCAGTACTTC. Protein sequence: CASREGQGYEQYF.

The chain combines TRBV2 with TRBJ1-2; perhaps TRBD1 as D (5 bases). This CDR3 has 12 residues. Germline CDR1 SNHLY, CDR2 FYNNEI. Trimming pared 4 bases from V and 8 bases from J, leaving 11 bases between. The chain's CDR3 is CASSASQGGYTF. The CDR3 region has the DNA TGTGCCAGCAGTGCGTCCCAGGGCGGCTACACCTTC.

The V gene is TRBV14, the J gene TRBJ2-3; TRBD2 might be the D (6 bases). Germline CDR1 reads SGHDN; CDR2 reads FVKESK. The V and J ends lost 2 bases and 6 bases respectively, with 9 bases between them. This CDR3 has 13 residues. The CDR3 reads CASSQQGGDTQYF. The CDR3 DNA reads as TGTGCCAGCAGCCAACAAGGAGGGGATACGCAGTATTTT. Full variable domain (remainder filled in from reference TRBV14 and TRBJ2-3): EAGVTQFPSHSVIEKGQTVTLRCDPISGHDNLYWYRRVMGKEIKFLLHFVKESKQDESGMPNNRFLAERTGGTYSTLKVQPAELEDSGVYFCASSQQGGDTQYFGPGTRLTVL.

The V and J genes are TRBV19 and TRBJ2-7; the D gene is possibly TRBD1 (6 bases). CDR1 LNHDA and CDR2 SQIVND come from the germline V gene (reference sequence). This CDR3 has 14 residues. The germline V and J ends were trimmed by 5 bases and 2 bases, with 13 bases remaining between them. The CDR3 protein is CASSPGDTTYEQYF. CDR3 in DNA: TGTGCCAGTAGTCCCGGGGACACGACCTACGAGCAGTACTTC.

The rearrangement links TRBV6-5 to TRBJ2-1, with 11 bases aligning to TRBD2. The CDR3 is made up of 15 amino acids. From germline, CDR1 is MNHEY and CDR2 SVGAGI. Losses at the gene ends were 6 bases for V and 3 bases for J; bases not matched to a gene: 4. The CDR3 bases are TGTGCCAGCAGCTCCGGGACTAGCGGCTACAATGAGCAGTTCTTC. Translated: CASSSGTSGYNEQFF.

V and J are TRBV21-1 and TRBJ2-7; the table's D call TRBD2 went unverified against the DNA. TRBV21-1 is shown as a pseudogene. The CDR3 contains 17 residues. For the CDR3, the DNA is TGTGCCAGCAGCAAAAGAGCAGCTGAGAGGTTCTCCTACGAGCAGTACTTC. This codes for CASSKRAAERFSYEQYF.

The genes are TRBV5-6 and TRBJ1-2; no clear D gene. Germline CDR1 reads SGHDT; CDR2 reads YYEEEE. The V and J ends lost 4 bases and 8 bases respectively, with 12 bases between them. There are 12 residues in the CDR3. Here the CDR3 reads CASSLVADGYTF. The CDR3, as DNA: TGTGCCAGCAGCCTCGTAGCGGACGGCTACACCTTC.

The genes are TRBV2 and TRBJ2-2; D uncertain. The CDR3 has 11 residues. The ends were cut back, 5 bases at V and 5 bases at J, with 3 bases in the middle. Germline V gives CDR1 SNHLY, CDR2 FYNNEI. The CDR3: CASSYTGELFF. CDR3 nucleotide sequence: TGTGCCAGCAGTTATACCGGGGAGCTGTTTTTT.

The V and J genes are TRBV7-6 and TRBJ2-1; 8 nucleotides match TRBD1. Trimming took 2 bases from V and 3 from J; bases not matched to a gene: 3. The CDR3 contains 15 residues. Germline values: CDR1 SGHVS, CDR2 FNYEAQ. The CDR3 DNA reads TGTGCCAGCAGCTTATCAGGGGGCGTCTACAATGAGCAGTTCTTC. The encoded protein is CASSLSGGVYNEQFF. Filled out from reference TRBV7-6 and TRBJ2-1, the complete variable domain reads GAGVSQSPRYKVTKRGQDVALRCDPISGHVSLYWYRQALGQGPEFLTYFNYEAQQDKSGLPNDRFSAERPEGSISTLTIQRTEQRDSAMYRCASSLSGGVYNEQFFGPGTRLTVL.

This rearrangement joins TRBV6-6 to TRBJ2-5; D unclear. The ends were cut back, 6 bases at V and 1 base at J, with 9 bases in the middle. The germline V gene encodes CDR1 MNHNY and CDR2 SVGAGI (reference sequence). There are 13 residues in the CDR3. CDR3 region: CASSPTIQETQYF. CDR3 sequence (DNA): TGTGCCAGCAGCCCTACTATCCAAGAGACCCAGTACTTC.

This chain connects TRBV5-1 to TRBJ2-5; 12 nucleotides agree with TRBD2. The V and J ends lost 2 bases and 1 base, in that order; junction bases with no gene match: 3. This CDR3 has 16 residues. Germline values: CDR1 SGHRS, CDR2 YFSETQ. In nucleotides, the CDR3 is TGCGCCAGCAGCTTCGGACTAGCGGGGACCCAAGAGACCCAGTACTTC. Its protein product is CASSFGLAGTQETQYF.

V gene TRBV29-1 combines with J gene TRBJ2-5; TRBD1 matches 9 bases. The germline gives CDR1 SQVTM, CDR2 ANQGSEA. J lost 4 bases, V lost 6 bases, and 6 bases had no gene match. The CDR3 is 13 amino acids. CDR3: CSVQGQGIETQYF. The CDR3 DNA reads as TGCAGCGTGCAGGGACAGGGAATAGAGACCCAGTACTTC.

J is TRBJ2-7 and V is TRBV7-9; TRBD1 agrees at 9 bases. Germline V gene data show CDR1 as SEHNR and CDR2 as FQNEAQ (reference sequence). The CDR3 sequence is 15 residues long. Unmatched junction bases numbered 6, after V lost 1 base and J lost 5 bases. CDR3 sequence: CASSLGTGALDEQYF. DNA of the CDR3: TGTGCCAGCAGCTTAGGGACAGGGGCTTTAGACGAGCAGTACTTC. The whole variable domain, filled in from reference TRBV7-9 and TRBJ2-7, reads DTGVSQNPRHKITKRGQNVTFRCDPISEHNRLYWYRQTLGQGPEFLTYFQNEAQLEKSRLLSDRFSAERPKGSFSTLEIQRTEQGDSAMYLCASSLGTGALDEQYFGPGTRLTVT.

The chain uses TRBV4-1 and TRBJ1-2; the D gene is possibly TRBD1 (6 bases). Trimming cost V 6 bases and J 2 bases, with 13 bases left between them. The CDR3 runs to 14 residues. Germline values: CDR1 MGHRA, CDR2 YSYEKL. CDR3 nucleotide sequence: TGCGCCAGCAGTTACAGGGCCCAAAACTATGGCTACACCTTC. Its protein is CASSYRAQNYGYTF.

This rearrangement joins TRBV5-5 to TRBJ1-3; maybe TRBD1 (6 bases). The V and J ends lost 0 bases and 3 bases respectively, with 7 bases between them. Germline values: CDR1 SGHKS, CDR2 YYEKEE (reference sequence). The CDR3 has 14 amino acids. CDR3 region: CASSLGGLGNTIYF. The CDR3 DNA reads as TGTGCCAGCAGCTTGGGGGGGCTTGGAAACACCATATATTTT.